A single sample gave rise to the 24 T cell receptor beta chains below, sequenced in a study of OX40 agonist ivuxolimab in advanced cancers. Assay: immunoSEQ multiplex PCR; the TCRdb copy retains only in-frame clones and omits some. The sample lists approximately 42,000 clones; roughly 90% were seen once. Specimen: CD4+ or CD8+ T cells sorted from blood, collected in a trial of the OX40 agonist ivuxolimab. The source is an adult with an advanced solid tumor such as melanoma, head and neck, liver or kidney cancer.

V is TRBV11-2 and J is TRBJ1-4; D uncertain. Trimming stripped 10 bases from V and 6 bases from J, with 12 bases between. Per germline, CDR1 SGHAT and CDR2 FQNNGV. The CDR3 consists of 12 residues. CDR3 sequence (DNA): TGTGCCATCCTAGGGCCGGATGAAAAACTGTTTTTT. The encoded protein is CAILGPDEKLFF.

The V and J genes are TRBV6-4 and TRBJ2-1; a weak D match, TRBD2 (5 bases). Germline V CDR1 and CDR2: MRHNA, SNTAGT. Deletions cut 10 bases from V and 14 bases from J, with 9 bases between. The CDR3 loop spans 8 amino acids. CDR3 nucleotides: TGTGCCACCAAGGGAGAGTTCTTC. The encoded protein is CATKGEFF.

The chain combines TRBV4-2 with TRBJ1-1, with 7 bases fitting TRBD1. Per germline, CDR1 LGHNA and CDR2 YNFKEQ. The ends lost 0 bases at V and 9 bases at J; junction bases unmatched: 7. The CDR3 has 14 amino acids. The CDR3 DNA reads TGTGCCAGCAGCCAAGAGATGGCCAGGGGGAAAGCTTTCTTT. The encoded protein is CASSQEMARGKAFF.

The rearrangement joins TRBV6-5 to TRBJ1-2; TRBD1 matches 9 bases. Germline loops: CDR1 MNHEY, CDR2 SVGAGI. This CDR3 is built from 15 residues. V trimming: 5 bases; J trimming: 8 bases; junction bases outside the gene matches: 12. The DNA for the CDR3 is TGTGCCAGCAGTCCCCCAGGACAGGGGATTAAAGGCTACACCTTC. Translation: CASSPPGQGIKGYTF.

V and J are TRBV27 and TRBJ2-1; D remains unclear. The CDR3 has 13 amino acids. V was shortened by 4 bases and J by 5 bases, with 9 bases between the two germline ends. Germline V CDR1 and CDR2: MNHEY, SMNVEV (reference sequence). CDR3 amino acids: CASSWGSDNEQFF. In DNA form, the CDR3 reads TGTGCCAGCAGTTGGGGAAGCGACAATGAGCAGTTCTTC.

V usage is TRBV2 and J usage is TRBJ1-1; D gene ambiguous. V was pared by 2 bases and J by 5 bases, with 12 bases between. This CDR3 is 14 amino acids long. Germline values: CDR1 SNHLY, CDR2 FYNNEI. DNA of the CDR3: TGTGCCAGCAGTGAATCTATCCAGTGGACTGAAGCTTTCTTT. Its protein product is CASSESIQWTEAFF.

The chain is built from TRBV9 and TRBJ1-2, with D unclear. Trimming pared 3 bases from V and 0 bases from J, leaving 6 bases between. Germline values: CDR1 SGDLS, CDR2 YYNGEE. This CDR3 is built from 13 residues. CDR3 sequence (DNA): TGTGCCAGCAGCGGAGATTCTAACTATGGCTACACCTTC. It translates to CASSGDSNYGYTF.

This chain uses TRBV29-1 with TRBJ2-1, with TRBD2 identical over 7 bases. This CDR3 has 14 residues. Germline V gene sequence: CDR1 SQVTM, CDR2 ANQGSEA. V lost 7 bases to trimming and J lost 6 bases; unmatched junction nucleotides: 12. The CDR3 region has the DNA TGCAGCGCTCCCAGGGAGGGAGGGGCCAATGAGCAGTTCTTC. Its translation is CSAPREGGANEQFF.

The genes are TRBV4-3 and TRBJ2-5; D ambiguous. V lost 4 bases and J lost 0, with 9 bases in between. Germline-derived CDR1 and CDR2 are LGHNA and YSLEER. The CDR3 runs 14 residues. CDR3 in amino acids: CASSLEMYQETQYF. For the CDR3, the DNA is TGCGCCAGCAGCCTAGAGATGTACCAAGAGACCCAGTACTTC.

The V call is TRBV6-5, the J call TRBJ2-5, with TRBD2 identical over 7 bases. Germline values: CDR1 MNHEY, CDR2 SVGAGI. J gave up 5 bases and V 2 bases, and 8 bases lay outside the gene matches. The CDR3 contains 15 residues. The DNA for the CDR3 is TGTGCCAGCAGTTACACCCCTGGGGGGGAGGAGACCCAGTACTTC. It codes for CASSYTPGGEETQYF.

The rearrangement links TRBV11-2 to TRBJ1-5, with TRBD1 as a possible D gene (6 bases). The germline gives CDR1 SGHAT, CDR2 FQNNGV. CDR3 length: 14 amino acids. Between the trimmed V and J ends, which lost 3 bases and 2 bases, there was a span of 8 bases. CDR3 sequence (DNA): TGTGCCAGCAGCTTCAGGGGAGGCAATCAGCCCCAGCATTTT. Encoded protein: CASSFRGGNQPQHF. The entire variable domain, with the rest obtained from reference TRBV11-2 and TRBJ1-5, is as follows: EAGVAQSPRYKIIEKRQSVAFWCNPISGHATLYWYQQILGQGPKLLIQFQNNGVVDDSQLPKDRFSAERLKGVDSTLKIQPAKLEDSAVYLCASSFRGGNQPQHFGDGTRLSIL.

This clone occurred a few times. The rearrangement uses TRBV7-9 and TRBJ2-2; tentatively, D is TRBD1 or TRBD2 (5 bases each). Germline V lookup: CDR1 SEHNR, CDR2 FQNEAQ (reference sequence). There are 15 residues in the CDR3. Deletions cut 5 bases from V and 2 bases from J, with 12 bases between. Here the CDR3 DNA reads TGTGCCAGCAGCCAACGGGACCGAAACACCGGGGAGCTGTTTTTT. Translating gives CASSQRDRNTGELFF.

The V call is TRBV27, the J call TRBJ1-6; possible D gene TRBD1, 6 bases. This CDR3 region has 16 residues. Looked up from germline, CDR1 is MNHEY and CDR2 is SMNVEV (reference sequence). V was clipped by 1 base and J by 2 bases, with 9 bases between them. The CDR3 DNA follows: TGTGCCAGCAGTTTATTTGGACAGACCTATAATTCACCCCTCCACTTT. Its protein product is CASSLFGQTYNSPLHF.

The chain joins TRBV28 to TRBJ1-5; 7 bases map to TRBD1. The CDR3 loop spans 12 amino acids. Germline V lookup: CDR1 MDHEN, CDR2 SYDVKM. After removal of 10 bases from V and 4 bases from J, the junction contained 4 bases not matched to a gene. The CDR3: CATAGGNQPQHF. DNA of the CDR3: TGTGCCACCGCAGGGGGAAATCAGCCCCAGCATTTT.

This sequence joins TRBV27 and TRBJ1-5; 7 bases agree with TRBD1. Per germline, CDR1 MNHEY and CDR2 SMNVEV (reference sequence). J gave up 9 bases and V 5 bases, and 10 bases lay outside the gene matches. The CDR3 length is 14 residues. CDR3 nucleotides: TGTGCCAGCAGTCCCAGGGGGTTGGGGGGGCCCCAGCATTTT. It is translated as CASSPRGLGGPQHF.

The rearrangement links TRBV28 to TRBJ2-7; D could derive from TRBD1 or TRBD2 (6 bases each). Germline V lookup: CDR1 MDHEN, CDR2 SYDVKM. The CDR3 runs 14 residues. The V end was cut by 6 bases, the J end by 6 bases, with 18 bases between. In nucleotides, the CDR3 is TGTGCCAGCAGCGAGCCACAGGGACTTGGCGAGCAGTACGTC. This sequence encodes CASSEPQGLGEQYV.

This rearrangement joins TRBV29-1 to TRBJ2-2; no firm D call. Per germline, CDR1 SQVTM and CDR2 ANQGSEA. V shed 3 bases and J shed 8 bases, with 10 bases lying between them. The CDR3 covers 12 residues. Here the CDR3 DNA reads TGCAGCGTTGATAGGGCTCCGGGGGAGCTGTTTTTT. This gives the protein CSVDRAPGELFF.

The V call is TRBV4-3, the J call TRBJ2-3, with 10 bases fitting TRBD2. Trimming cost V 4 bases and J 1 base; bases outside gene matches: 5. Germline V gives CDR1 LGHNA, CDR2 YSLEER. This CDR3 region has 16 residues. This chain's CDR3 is CASSPATSGGTDTQYF. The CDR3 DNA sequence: TGCGCCAGCAGCCCGGCCACTAGCGGGGGCACAGATACGCAGTATTTT.

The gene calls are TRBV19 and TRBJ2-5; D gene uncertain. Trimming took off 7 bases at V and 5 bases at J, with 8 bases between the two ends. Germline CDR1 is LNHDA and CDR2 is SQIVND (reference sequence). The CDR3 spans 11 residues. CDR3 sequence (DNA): TGTGCCAGTACCGACGACGAGACCCAGTACTTC. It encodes CASTDDETQYF.

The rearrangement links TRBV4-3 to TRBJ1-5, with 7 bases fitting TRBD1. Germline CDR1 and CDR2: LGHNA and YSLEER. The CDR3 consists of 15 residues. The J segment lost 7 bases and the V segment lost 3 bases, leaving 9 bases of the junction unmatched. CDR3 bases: TGCGCCAGCAGCCACGATACAGGGGAAGGCCAGCCCCAGCATTTT. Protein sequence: CASSHDTGEGQPQHF.

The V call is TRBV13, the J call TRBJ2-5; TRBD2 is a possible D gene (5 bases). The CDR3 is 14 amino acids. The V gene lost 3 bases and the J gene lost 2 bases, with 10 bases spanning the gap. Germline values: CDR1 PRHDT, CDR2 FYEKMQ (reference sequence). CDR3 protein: CASSLREGQETQYF. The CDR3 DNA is TGTGCCAGCAGCTTGCGAGAGGGACAAGAGACCCAGTACTTC.

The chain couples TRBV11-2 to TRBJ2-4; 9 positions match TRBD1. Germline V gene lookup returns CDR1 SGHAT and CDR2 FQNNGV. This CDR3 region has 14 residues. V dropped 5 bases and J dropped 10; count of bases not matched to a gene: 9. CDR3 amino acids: CASSPRTGVLIQYF. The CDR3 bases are TGTGCCAGCAGCCCCAGGACAGGGGTGTTGATTCAGTACTTC.

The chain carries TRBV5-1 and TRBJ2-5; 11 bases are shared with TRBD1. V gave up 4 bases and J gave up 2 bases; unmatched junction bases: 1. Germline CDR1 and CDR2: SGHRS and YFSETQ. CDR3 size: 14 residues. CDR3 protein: CASSGTGGQETQYF. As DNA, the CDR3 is TGCGCCAGCAGCGGGACAGGGGGTCAAGAGACCCAGTACTTC.

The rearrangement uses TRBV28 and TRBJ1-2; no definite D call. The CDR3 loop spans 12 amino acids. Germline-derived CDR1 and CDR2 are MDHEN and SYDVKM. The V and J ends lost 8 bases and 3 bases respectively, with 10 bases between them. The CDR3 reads CASVGNYYGYTF. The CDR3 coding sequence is TGTGCCAGCGTAGGGAACTACTATGGCTACACCTTC.